These 25 T cell receptor beta chains share one sample of origin, sequenced in a study of breast tumors, draining lymph nodes, adjacent tissues. Axillary draining lymph nodes of breast cancer patients supplied the node samples. Each CDR3 protein is one row after TCRdb ran MiXCR on the multiplex PCR reads. The table has fewer than 200,000 distinct CDR3 sequences, roughly a third seen once. Sequencing was done on a sample of axillary lymph node tissue. The receptors derive from a female donor with breast cancer. Some clones in this sample may be carry-over from other donors' samples.

This clonotype has at least ten counts. The rearrangement joins TRBV9 to TRBJ1-6; tentatively, D is TRBD1 (6 bases). The CDR3 runs 17 residues. V gave up 4 bases and J gave up 8 bases, with 22 bases separating them. Germline CDR1 reads SGDLS; CDR2 reads YYNGEE. CDR3 DNA sequence: TGTGCCAGCAGCCCCGAGGGGACACCCCTATCATATTCACCCCTCCACTTT. Its protein is CASSPEGTPLSYSPLHF.

This clonotype was seen many times. The genes are TRBV3-1 and TRBJ1-6; D unclear. V dropped 0 bases and J dropped 10 bases, with 16 bases sitting between them. CDR1 and CDR2 from the germline V gene are LGHDT and YNNKEL (reference sequence). The CDR3 runs to 16 residues. CDR3 residues: CASSQDLPGAGSPLHF. The CDR3 DNA sequence: TGTGCCAGCAGCCAAGATCTGCCGGGCGCTGGGTCACCCCTCCACTTT.

This clonotype was detected ten times or more. The chain employs TRBV7-6 and TRBJ2-1; TRBD2 aligns across 7 bases. Trimming at V came to 5 bases and at J to 10 bases, leaving 5 bases not matched to a gene. The germline gives CDR1 SGHVS, CDR2 FNYEAQ. The CDR3 is 12 amino acids. The CDR3 nucleotides read TGTGCCAGCAGCGATGGGACTACCGAGCAGTTCTTC. As protein: CASSDGTTEQFF.

Many counts were recorded for this clonotype. The rearrangement links TRBV20-1 to TRBJ2-3, with 12 positions matching TRBD1. CDR3 length: 19 residues. After removal of 5 bases from V and 1 base from J, the junction contained 16 bases not matched to a gene. Germline values: CDR1 DFQATT, CDR2 SNEGSKA (reference sequence). DNA for the CDR3: TGCAGTGCTTTCAAGCCGGGACAGGGGGCTTCCGGGGGCACAGATACGCAGTATTTT. Its protein product is CSAFKPGQGASGGTDTQYF.

This clonotype was seen many times. CDR3 bases: TGCGCCAGCAGCTTAGGGGGGAAAGAGACCCAGTACTTC. Protein: CASSLGGKETQYF. The V gene is TRBV5-1, the J gene TRBJ2-5; the D gene could be TRBD1 or TRBD2 (6 bases each). This CDR3 spans 13 amino acids. The V and J ends lost 2 bases and 3 bases respectively, with 8 bases between them. CDR1 and CDR2 (germline): SGHRS, YFSETQ.

V and J are TRBV3-1 and TRBJ1-2, with a possible D match to TRBD1 (5 bases). This CDR3 has 18 amino acids. V lost 3 bases to trimming and J lost 7 bases, with 27 bases between them. Per germline, CDR1 LGHDT and CDR2 YNNKEL (reference sequence). CDR3 sequence reads: CASSHRWARPIDGAGYTF. The CDR3 DNA follows: TGTGCCAGCAGCCACCGGTGGGCCAGGCCGATTGACGGGGCTGGCTACACCTTC.

The chain couples TRBV20-1 to TRBJ2-4, with D possibly being TRBD1 or TRBD2 (5 bases each). This CDR3 region has 13 residues. Germline CDR1 reads DFQATT; CDR2 reads SNEGSKA (reference sequence). V was shortened by 7 bases and J by 6 bases, with 16 bases between the two germline ends. CDR3 nucleotide sequence: TGCAGTGGTGTGAGGGCAGGGATAAACATTCAGTACTTC. Amino acid sequence: CSGVRAGINIQYF.

The count of this clonotype is one. As the CDR3 is not closed by the conserved phenylalanine or tryptophan, this likely results from a read error. The DNA is left out, because the CDR3 cannot be placed on it with certainty; the CDR3 is given as TCRdb lists it. V usage is TRBV9 and J usage is TRBJ2-5; the table's TRBD2 call for D was not verified on the DNA. Germline V lookup: CDR1 SGDLS, CDR2 YYNGEE. The CDR3 is 14 residues long, counting both termini. The chain's CDR3 is CASTTGRRIKRPST.

In its sample, this clonotype was seen a few times. The chain combines TRBV27 with TRBJ2-3, with D possibly being TRBD2 (6 bases). Germline V CDR1 and CDR2: MNHEY, SMNVEV (reference sequence). The CDR3 covers 16 residues. Trimming pared 5 bases from V and 5 bases from J, leaving 20 bases between. The CDR3 is CASSGVRQSGLDTQYF. CDR3 sequence (DNA): TGTGCCAGCAGTGGTGTGCGACAGTCGGGACTAGATACGCAGTATTTT.

This clonotype was counted many times. The rearrangement joins TRBV2 to TRBJ2-5, with D perhaps matching TRBD1 (5 bases). Trimming removed 6 bases from V and 7 bases from J, with 12 bases in between. Per germline, CDR1 SNHLY and CDR2 FYNNEI. The CDR3 covers 12 residues. The CDR3 sequence: CASSRQSVTQYF. The CDR3 DNA reads as TGTGCCAGCAGCCGACAGAGCGTGACCCAGTACTTC.

This clonotype was seen only a few times. This chain uses TRBV12-3 or TRBV12-4 with TRBJ2-1, with a possible D match to TRBD2 (6 bases). The V gene lost 3 bases and the J gene lost 1 base, with 10 bases spanning the gap. This CDR3 has 15 amino acids. In DNA, the CDR3 is TGTGCCAGCAGTTTCGCGGGGAAGTCCTACAATGAGCAGTTCTTC. Its protein is CASSFAGKSYNEQFF.

On this clonotype itself: Possible read error: a much larger clone is one base away. The V call is TRBV6-5, the J call TRBJ1-6; D gene uncertain. Germline loops: CDR1 MNHEY, CDR2 SVGAGI. Trimming shortened V by 5 bases and J by 9 bases, and 17 bases separated the two germline ends. The CDR3 totals 15 residues. The CDR3 loop reads CASSPRTLSVSPLHF. The CDR3 DNA follows: TGTGCCAGCAGTCCGAGGACGCTGTCAGTTTCACCCCTCCACTTT.

This clonotype was counted at least ten times. V is TRBV12-3 or TRBV12-4 and J is TRBJ1-5; D call uncertain. Trimming removed 5 bases from V and 0 bases from J, with 14 bases in between. CDR3 length: 16 residues. The CDR3 sequence is CASSLRTVNSNQPQHF. CDR3 coding DNA: TGTGCCAGCAGTCTAAGGACGGTAAATAGCAATCAGCCCCAGCATTTT.

Note on this clonotype: At one end the junction does not follow the germline gene, possibly because of a read error. The chain joins TRBV28 to TRBJ2-7; no clear D. This CDR3 has 14 residues. The germline gives CDR1 MDHEN, CDR2 SYDVKM. CDR3 region: CASGGFPISYERYF. The DNA for the CDR3 is TGTGCCAGCGGCGGCTTCCCAATTTCCTACGAGCGGTACTTC.

This clonotype has a count of ten or more. The V call is TRBV29-1, the J call TRBJ2-3; 9 nucleotides agree with TRBD1. With 2 bases clipped from V and 4 bases from J, the junction kept 10 bases outside the gene matches. The CDR3 spans 16 residues. In germline, CDR1 is SQVTM, CDR2 ANQGSEA. The CDR3 loop reads CSVEMGQGQEADTQYF. The CDR3 coding sequence is TGCAGCGTTGAAATGGGACAGGGTCAAGAGGCAGATACGCAGTATTTT.

This clonotype was seen repeatedly, ten times or more. The chain links TRBV20-1 to TRBJ2-3; 10 nucleotides line up with TRBD2. Germline V gene sequence: CDR1 DFQATT, CDR2 SNEGSKA (reference sequence). The ends lost 2 bases at V and 0 bases at J; junction bases unmatched: 14. The CDR3 has 19 residues. Written as DNA, the CDR3 is TGCAGTGCTAGATATTATACTAGCGGGACGCCCTTAAGCACAGATACGCAGTATTTT. This codes for CSARYYTSGTPLSTDTQYF.

J is TRBJ2-5 and V is TRBV6-5, with TRBD2 as a possible D gene (6 bases). This CDR3 region has 17 residues. In germline, CDR1 is MNHEY, CDR2 SVGAGI. V dropped 8 bases and J dropped 6 bases, with 28 bases sitting between them. CDR3 sequence reads: CASGGLGGTIGAKTQYF. CDR3 in DNA: TGTGCCAGCGGTGGGCTCGGCGGGACCATAGGGGCAAAGACCCAGTACTTC.

This sequence joins TRBV7-3 and TRBJ1-1, with D unresolved. Germline CDR1 and CDR2: SGHTA and FQGTGA. The CDR3 has 13 residues. Trimming removed 1 base at V and 3 bases at J, with 6 bases between. The CDR3 sequence: CASSLRPHTEAFF. DNA of the CDR3: TGTGCCAGCAGCTTAAGACCGCACACTGAAGCTTTCTTT.

This clonotype was seen ten or more times. The V gene is TRBV7-2, the J gene TRBJ1-2; TRBD1 aligns across 7 bases. V was pared by 2 bases and J by 8 bases, with 2 bases of the junction left unmatched. The V gene's germline CDR1 is SGHTA and CDR2 FQGNSA. The CDR3 consists of 12 residues. Here the CDR3 reads CASSLIGGGYTF. The DNA of the CDR3 is TGTGCCAGCAGCTTAATAGGGGGCGGCTACACCTTC.

This clonotype was recorded many times. The chain is built from TRBV2 and TRBJ1-4, with D possibly being TRBD1 (6 bases). V lost 6 bases and J 8 bases, leaving 16 bases between the germline ends. Looked up from germline, CDR1 is SNHLY and CDR2 is FYNNEI. CDR3 size: 14 residues. The CDR3 nucleotides read TGTGCCAGCAGGGCGGACAGCCTGGAGGAAAAACTGTTTTTT. Translation: CASRADSLEEKLFF.

This chain joins TRBV12-3 or TRBV12-4 and TRBJ2-2; D unresolved. CDR3 size: 12 residues. The V end was cut by 4 bases, the J end by 8 bases, with 8 bases between. The CDR3 DNA is TGTGCCAGCAGTTCCGAGACAGGGGAGCTGTTTTTT. Protein: CASSSETGELFF.

With regard to this clonotype: A much more abundant neighbour one base away suggests this may be a read error. V usage is TRBV11-2 and J usage is TRBJ2-7, with D perhaps TRBD1 (5 bases). V lost 6 bases and J lost 6, with 15 bases in between. The germline V gene encodes CDR1 SGHAT and CDR2 FQNNGV. The CDR3 totals 13 residues. The CDR3 loop is CASSQQGVSEQYF. The CDR3 nucleotides are TGTGCCAGCAGTCAGCAAGGGGTCTCCGAGCAGTACTTC.

This clonotype has a handful of counts. A much larger clone lies one base from this, so it may be a read error. The chain employs TRBV11-2 and TRBJ1-2; D unclear. Trimming took 1 base from V and 7 from J, leaving 10 bases between them. The V gene's germline CDR1 is SGHAT and CDR2 FQNNGV. The CDR3 is 13 amino acids. As DNA, the CDR3 is TGTGCCAGCAGCTTAGCGGGGTCCTCTGGCTACACCTTC. This sequence encodes CASSLAGSSGYTF.

This clonotype was seen ten or more times. CDR3 in amino acids: CASRLVGTAYNEQFF. The DNA of the CDR3 is TGTGCCAGCCGGTTGGTCGGGACAGCCTACAATGAGCAGTTCTTC. V and J are TRBV2 and TRBJ2-1; 7 nucleotides agree with TRBD1. The CDR3 is made up of 15 amino acids. Trimming at V came to 8 bases and at J to 2 bases, leaving 9 bases not matched to a gene. Germline V lookup: CDR1 SNHLY, CDR2 FYNNEI.

There are a few counts of this clonotype. The junction and the germline gene differ at one end; a read error may be behind it. The chain has TRBV6-5 and TRBJ1-5; D not resolved. From germline, CDR1 is MNHEY and CDR2 SVGAGI. The CDR3 is 13 residues long. CDR3 sequence (DNA): TGTGCCAGCAGTCACTCTCCAGGCGGAGACCGACATTTT. This translates into CASSHSPGGDRHF.